The clone carrying this TCR beta chain was observed many times. The antigen remains undetermined. Germline and junction disagree at one end, which may indicate a read error. Then a second PCR, running about 6 to 12 cycles, was carried out with a sample-barcoded 5' primer and a J-beta primer mix. Using its own MiXCR run on the 5' RACE reads, TCRdb lists one record per CDR3 protein. The sample has approximately 1,700,000 distinct CDR3 sequences; around 40% are singletons. The data originate from a study of blood T cells in healthy people across ages. Whole-study findings and limits: There were more naive CD4+ cells and higher diversity in long-lived donors than in aged donors. The fall in TCR beta diversity per million T cells was roughly linear with age.

Sequencing was carried out using blood. This clonotype was sampled from a human donor in good health.

The CDR3 sequence: CASSLGDSSYNEQFF. The CDR3, as DNA: TGTGCCAGCAGCTTGGGGGACAGCTCCTACAATGAGCAGTTCTTC. The J gene is TRBJ2-1, the V gene TRBV5-1; 7 bases line up with TRBD1. The CDR3 extends over 15 amino acids. Germline V gives CDR1 SGHRS, CDR2 YFSETQ.